Listed below are T cell receptor beta chains from one sample, sequenced in a study of cytomegalovirus exposure and HLA in healthy donors. The assay was immunoSEQ multiplex PCR, and TCRdb's table has in-frame clones only and misses some. There are 100,000 to 150,000 clones in the sample; roughly nine tenths occur only once, and 1.5% to 2% lies in the top ten. The specimen was PBMCs. All receptors come from a woman in her late teens or twenties in good health and CMV-seronegative. CDR3s leave out the opening cysteine and the closing phenylalanine or tryptophan. Clone size, where shown, is once, few, many, or a class for clones that have expanded.

len: 16
abundance: .
j_gene: TRBJ2-6
v_gene: TRBV9
CDR3aa: ASSVQGGLLSGANVLT

len: 12
abundance: .
j_gene: TRBJ1-4
v_gene: TRBV27
CDR3aa: ASSPDRVREKLF

len: 11
abundance: few
j_gene: TRBJ1-2
v_gene: TRBV5-8
CDR3aa: ASSLRIAYGYT

len: 12
abundance: few
j_gene: TRBJ1-2
v_gene: TRBV30
CDR3aa: ACPHGEANYGYT

len: 11
abundance: .
j_gene: TRBJ1-1
v_gene: TRBV5-1
CDR3aa: ASRQSRDRVAF

len: 12
abundance: .
j_gene: TRBJ1-5
v_gene: TRBV29-1
CDR3aa: SVIPGGGNQPQH

len: 16
abundance: .
j_gene: TRBJ2-3
v_gene: TRBV10-3
CDR3aa: AISESGFGTSGTDTQY

len: 11
abundance: few
j_gene: TRBJ2-5
v_gene: TRBV7-2
CDR3aa: ASSLQDQETQY

len: 14
abundance: once
j_gene: TRBJ1-5
v_gene: TRBV4-2
CDR3aa: ASSQGRQGPNQPQH

len: 14
abundance: .
j_gene: TRBJ1-5
v_gene: TRBV5-5
CDR3aa: ASSQGTTRWDQPQH

len: 13
abundance: .
j_gene: TRBJ2-2
v_gene: TRBV21-1
CDR3aa: ASRRGAQNTGELF

len: 13
abundance: few
j_gene: TRBJ2-7
v_gene: TRBV10-3
CDR3aa: AISDGQGSPYEQY

len: 15
abundance: .
j_gene: TRBJ2-7
v_gene: TRBV10-3
CDR3aa: AISGAPGTSGVYEQY

len: 11
abundance: .
j_gene: TRBJ2-3
v_gene: TRBV9
CDR3aa: ASSVPGLDTQY

len: 14
abundance: .
j_gene: TRBJ1-5
v_gene: TRBV15
CDR3aa: ATSRGRSGVNQPQH

len: 13
abundance: .
j_gene: TRBJ1-2
v_gene: TRBV28
CDR3aa: ASSLTGGPSYGYT

len: 13
abundance: .
j_gene: TRBJ2-7
v_gene: TRBV10-3
CDR3aa: AISESDRGGYEQY

len: 12
abundance: .
j_gene: TRBJ2-1
v_gene: TRBV30
CDR3aa: AWSPRDRNNEQF

len: 15
abundance: .
j_gene: TRBJ2-3
v_gene: TRBV28
CDR3aa: ASSLLFLKGGTDTQY

len: 11
abundance: .
j_gene: TRBJ1-2
v_gene: TRBV5-1
CDR3aa: ASSPRTGDGYT

len: 9
abundance: once
j_gene: TRBJ2-5
v_gene: TRBV6-5
CDR3aa: ASSGGETQY

len: 15
abundance: .
j_gene: TRBJ1-3
v_gene: TRBV4-1
CDR3aa: ASSQSSAGASGNTIY

len: 12
abundance: .
j_gene: TRBJ1-4
v_gene: TRBV28
CDR3aa: ASSSPQYGGKLF

len: 12
abundance: .
j_gene: TRBJ2-3
v_gene: TRBV5-1
CDR3aa: ASSFLVGADTQY

len: 13
abundance: .
j_gene: TRBJ2-1
v_gene: TRBV11-1
CDR3aa: ASSLGGSYYNEQF

len: 14
abundance: .
j_gene: TRBJ2-1
v_gene: TRBV11-2
CDR3aa: ASSLNSGNSYNEQF

len: 11
abundance: .
j_gene: TRBJ2-1
v_gene: TRBV7-6
CDR3aa: ASPGTTYNEQF

len: 12
abundance: .
j_gene: TRBJ2-1
v_gene: TRBV27
CDR3aa: ASSLTASGDEQF

len: 12
abundance: .
j_gene: TRBJ2-7
v_gene: TRBV5-6
CDR3aa: ASSPGGRPYEQY

len: 12
abundance: .
j_gene: TRBJ1-5
v_gene: TRBV21-1
CDR3aa: ASSLDRENQPQH

len: 11
abundance: .
j_gene: TRBJ1-1
v_gene: TRBV6-4
CDR3aa: ASSDSTGKEAF

len: 13
abundance: .
j_gene: TRBJ2-2
v_gene: TRBV7-9
CDR3aa: ASSPWTGNTGELF

len: 13
abundance: once
j_gene: TRBJ2-7
v_gene: TRBV23-1
CDR3aa: ASSQDRELAHEQY